Presented here are 19 T cell receptor beta chains from one specimen sequenced in a study of shared clonotypes between healthy human individuals. Positive CCR7 selection of CD45RO-negative cells yielded the naive CD8 cells, and terminally differentiated effector memory CD45RA+ cells were excluded. The repertoire was sequenced with immunoSEQ multiplex PCR; TCRdb's copy has only in-frame clones and lacks some. The data hold about 2,100,000 clones, with about 93% observed a single time. Sequencing was performed on naive CD8+ T cells from PBMCs. These receptors originate from a man between 18 and 29 years old in good health. Some clones in this sample may be carry-over from other donors' samples.

The J gene is TRBJ2-7, the V gene TRBV7-2; 11 positions agree with TRBD2. The CDR3 consists of 14 residues. After removal of 7 bases from V and 6 bases from J, the junction contained 8 bases not matched to a gene. The germline CDR1 and CDR2 sequences are SGHTA and FQGNSA. CDR3 in amino acids: CASTSSGRPSEQYF. CDR3 nucleotide sequence: TGTGCCAGCACCTCTAGCGGGAGGCCCTCCGAGCAGTACTTC.

In nucleotides, the CDR3 is TGTGCCAGCAGCTTGCTAGCGCCTGGCACAGATACGCAGTATTTT. Its translation is CASSLLAPGTDTQYF. The V gene is TRBV7-6, the J gene TRBJ2-3, with D perhaps matching TRBD2 (6 bases). The V and J ends lost 3 bases and 1 base respectively, with 11 bases between them. CDR1 is SGHVS, CDR2 FNYEAQ, per germline. The CDR3 sequence is 15 residues long.

This chain joins TRBV13 and TRBJ1-2, with 11 bases identical to TRBD1. Germline values: CDR1 PRHDT, CDR2 FYEKMQ (reference sequence). This CDR3 has 17 amino acids. The V gene end was trimmed by 5 bases and the J gene end by 0 bases; junction bases not matched to a gene: 8. The CDR3 is CASSTGQGVISNYGYTF. The DNA for the CDR3 is TGTGCCAGCAGCACGGGACAGGGGGTTATATCTAACTATGGCTACACCTTC.

Remarks on this clone: Other DNA sequences in the sample encode the same CDR3. The V call is TRBV27, the J call TRBJ1-1, with D uncertain. The germline CDR1 and CDR2 sequences are MNHEY and SMNVEV (reference sequence). This CDR3 contains 14 residues. The V end lost 1 base, the J end lost 1 base, and 7 bases lay between the germline ends. For the CDR3, the DNA is TGTGCCAGCAGTTTATTATCAGGGAACACTGAAGCTTTCTTT. The encoded protein is CASSLLSGNTEAFF.

The J gene is TRBJ1-5, the V gene TRBV2; tentative D call: TRBD1 (5 bases). CDR3 size: 20 residues. V was shortened by 4 bases and J by 3 bases, with 28 bases between the two germline ends. Germline CDR1 reads SNHLY; CDR2 reads FYNNEI. In nucleotides, the CDR3 is TGTGCCAGCAGTGGTCTTGGGGCTGTTACCCCAACCAGGAACAATCAGCCCCAGCATTTT. This sequence encodes CASSGLGAVTPTRNNQPQHF.

This clone showed up just once. This chain connects TRBV9 to TRBJ1-1; 10 bases map to TRBD1. Trimming took 5 bases from V and 3 from J; bases not matched to a gene: 4. This CDR3 contains 14 residues. Germline lookup yields CDR1 SGDLS and CDR2 YYNGEE. CDR3 nucleotide sequence: TGTGCCAGCAGTCCCGGGACAGGGGACACTGAAGCTTTCTTT. Protein sequence: CASSPGTGDTEAFF.

V is TRBV2 and J is TRBJ2-7, with D possibly TRBD2 on 6 matching bases. Trimming left V 2 bases short and J 0 bases short, with 11 bases between. Germline loops: CDR1 SNHLY, CDR2 FYNNEI. The CDR3 sequence is 15 residues long. The CDR3 here is CASSEWSSASYEQYF. For the CDR3, the DNA is TGTGCCAGCAGTGAATGGTCTAGCGCCTCCTACGAGCAGTACTTC.

This clone has just one count. The chain links TRBV13 to TRBJ2-7; no clear D gene. V lost 0 bases and J 4 bases, leaving 10 bases between the germline ends. This CDR3 is built from 14 residues. Germline V gives CDR1 PRHDT, CDR2 FYEKMQ (reference sequence). The CDR3, as DNA: TGTGCCAGCAGCTTAGGGGTGACTCATTACGAGCAGTACTTC. This sequence encodes CASSLGVTHYEQYF.

This chain connects TRBV28 to TRBJ2-3; D unresolved. V was cut by 3 bases and J by 1 base, with 14 bases left in between. Germline CDR1 MDHEN, CDR2 SYDVKM. The CDR3 sequence is 16 residues long. In DNA, the CDR3 is TGTGCCAGCAGTTTGGGATATGGTTCTGGCACAGATACGCAGTATTTT. As protein: CASSLGYGSGTDTQYF. Together with reference TRBV28 and TRBJ2-3, the CDR3 gives the full variable domain: DVKVTQSSRYLVKRTGEKVFLECVQDMDHENMFWYRQDPGLGLRLIYFSYDVKMKEKGDIPEGYSVSREKKERFSLILESASTNQTSMYLCASSLGYGSGTDTQYFGPGTRLTVL.

V gene TRBV28 combines with J gene TRBJ1-5; D is unresolved. The germline V gene encodes CDR1 MDHEN and CDR2 SYDVKM. The CDR3 consists of 15 residues. With 6 bases removed from V and 3 bases from J, the gap between germline ends came to 15 bases. The chain's CDR3 is CASRDSLQINQPQHF. CDR3 DNA: TGTGCCAGCAGGGATTCTCTACAAATCAATCAGCCCCAGCATTTT.

This clone has only one observation. The chain is built from TRBV27 and TRBJ2-7; D assignment may be TRBD1 or TRBD2 (5 bases each). The CDR3 is 14 residues long. Germline V lookup: CDR1 MNHEY, CDR2 SMNVEV (reference sequence). V lost 5 bases and J lost 4, with 15 bases in between. CDR3 sequence reads: CASSPGTDVYEQYF. The CDR3 region has the DNA TGTGCCAGCAGTCCCGGGACGGACGTTTACGAGCAGTACTTC.

The chain couples TRBV9 to TRBJ2-3, with 8 bases aligning to TRBD1. CDR1 and CDR2 from the germline V gene are SGDLS and YYNGEE. This CDR3 has 15 amino acids. V dropped 0 bases and J dropped 5; count of bases not matched to a gene: 5. CDR3 DNA: TGTGCCAGCAGCGTAGTACAGGGGGGAATAGATACGCAGTATTTT. Encoded protein: CASSVVQGGIDTQYF. The whole variable domain, filled in from reference TRBV9 and TRBJ2-3, reads DSGVTQTPKHLITATGQRVTLRCSPRSGDLSVYWYQQSLDQGLQFLIQYYNGEERAKGNILERFSAQQFPDLHSELNLSSLELGDSALYFCASSVVQGGIDTQYFGPGTRLTVL.

The chain uses TRBV21-1 and TRBJ2-7; TRBD2 is the table's D call, not checked against the DNA. TRBV21-1 has pseudogene status. The CDR3 runs 16 residues. The CDR3 bases are TGTGCCAGCAGTCGCAACCGCAGGACTGATGTTTACGAGCAGTACTTC. Protein: CASSRNRRTDVYEQYF.

The chain has TRBV7-8 and TRBJ2-1; D is uncertain. This CDR3 has 16 residues. The V end lost 6 bases, the J end lost 0 bases, and 15 bases lay between the germline ends. Germline V gives CDR1 SGHVS, CDR2 FQNEAQ. CDR3 DNA sequence: TGTGCCAGCAGACCGAAAGGCGGAAGCTCCTACAATGAGCAGTTCTTC. Amino acid sequence: CASRPKGGSSYNEQFF.

This chain links TRBV7-2 with TRBJ2-1, with 9 bases that match TRBD1. The CDR3 loop spans 19 amino acids. Germline V CDR1 and CDR2: SGHTA, FQGNSA. J gave up 8 bases and V 7 bases, and 24 bases lay outside the gene matches. CDR3 region: CASTQNGRQPGQGFYEQFF. In DNA form, the CDR3 reads TGTGCCAGCACCCAAAACGGGCGCCAACCGGGACAGGGCTTCTATGAGCAGTTCTTC.

J is TRBJ1-2 and V is TRBV27, with 10 bases identical to TRBD1. Unmatched junction bases numbered 9, after V lost 5 bases and J lost 0 bases. Germline V gene data show CDR1 as MNHEY and CDR2 as SMNVEV (reference sequence). This CDR3 spans 17 amino acids. CDR3 in amino acids: CASSITGTGDPNYGYTF. CDR3 sequence (DNA): TGTGCCAGCAGTATAACCGGGACAGGGGACCCTAACTATGGCTACACCTTC.

This clone was observed a few times. V gene TRBV5-6 combines with J gene TRBJ2-5; 8 nucleotides align to TRBD2. After removal of 0 bases from V and 3 bases from J, the junction contained 4 bases not matched to a gene. This CDR3 has 15 amino acids. Germline V gives CDR1 SGHDT, CDR2 YYEEEE. For the CDR3, the DNA is TGTGCCAGCAGCTTGGCCGGGGGGGCAGAAGAGACCCAGTACTTC. Translation: CASSLAGGAEETQYF. Based on the CDR3 plus reference TRBV5-6 and TRBJ2-5, the full variable domain is DAGVTQSPTHLIKTRGQQVTLRCSPKSGHDTVSWYQQALGQGPQFIFQYYEEEERQRGNFPDRFSGHQFPNYSSELNVNALLLGDSALYLCASSLAGGAEETQYFGPGTRLLVL.

The V and J genes are TRBV6-6 and TRBJ2-4, with TRBD1 as a possible D gene (6 bases). CDR3 length: 15 amino acids. Germline lookup yields CDR1 MNHNY and CDR2 SVGAGI (reference sequence). V lost 0 bases and J lost 7, with 13 bases in between. This chain's CDR3 is CASSYSPTQGNIQYF. CDR3 sequence (DNA): TGTGCCAGCAGTTACTCTCCCACCCAGGGGAACATTCAGTACTTC.

The CDR3 here is CASSPHGGSREQYF. The CDR3 nucleotides are TGCGCCAGCAGCCCCCATGGGGGTTCCCGCGAGCAGTACTTC. The chain recombines TRBV5-1 with TRBJ2-7, with D perhaps matching TRBD1 or TRBD2 (5 bases each). The germline gives CDR1 SGHRS, CDR2 YFSETQ. Trimming pared 4 bases from V and 6 bases from J, leaving 17 bases between. The CDR3 loop spans 14 amino acids. Drawing the rest from reference TRBV5-1 and TRBJ2-7, the complete variable domain is KAGVTQTPRYLIKTRGQQVTLSCSPISGHRSVSWYQQTPGQGLQFLFEYFSETQRNKGNFPGRFSGRQFSNSRSEMNVSTLELGDSALYLCASSPHGGSREQYFGPGTRLTVT.